A single sample gave rise to the 25 T cell receptor beta chains below, sequenced in a study of T-cell reconstitution after alpha-beta-depleted transplantation in children. Researchers prepared the TCRbeta library using unique molecular identifiers, the study reports. TCRdb passed the PCR reads through MiXCR, listing each CDR3 protein once. The table records 200,000 to 250,000 distinct CDR3 sequences, about a tenth of them present only once. The specimen comprised PBMCs from the stem cell graft donor, sampled from the stem cell graft. These receptors all stem from a human donor who donated a stem cell graft to a child with acute lymphoblastic leukemia.

This clonotype was seen at least ten times. The chain carries TRBV29-1 and TRBJ2-1; 7 positions match TRBD2. Trimming removed 7 bases from V and 0 bases from J; junction bases left unmatched: 6. The CDR3 sequence is 14 residues long. Per germline, CDR1 SQVTM and CDR2 ANQGSEA. The DNA of the CDR3 is TGCAGCGCCCTGGGGGGGAGCTCCTACAATGAGCAGTTCTTC. It is translated as CSALGGSSYNEQFF.

J is TRBJ1-2 and V is TRBV12-3 or TRBV12-4, with 8 bases lining up with TRBD1. The CDR3 runs 14 residues. J was trimmed by 4 bases and V by 2 bases; bases with no gene match: 3. The DNA of the CDR3 is TGTGCCAGCAGTTTACAGGGGGCTGGCTATGGCTACACCTTC. Translating it yields CASSLQGAGYGYTF.

This clonotype was counted only a few times. The rearrangement uses TRBV9 and TRBJ2-5; D remains unclear. This CDR3 has 14 residues. CDR1 is SGDLS, CDR2 YYNGEE, per germline. Trimming cost V 0 bases and J 5 bases, with 11 bases left between them. CDR3: CASSVVGSEETQYF. Written as DNA, the CDR3 is TGTGCCAGCAGCGTAGTGGGGTCAGAGGAGACCCAGTACTTC.

This clonotype came up a few times. The J gene is TRBJ2-7, the V gene TRBV5-5; a possible D gene is TRBD1 (6 bases). The germline gives CDR1 SGHKS, CDR2 YYEKEE (reference sequence). The CDR3 runs 14 residues. Trimming pared 0 bases from V and 4 bases from J, leaving 11 bases between. CDR3 nucleotides: TGTGCCAGCAGCTTGGACGGACAGTTTTACGAGCAGTACTTC. Residues: CASSLDGQFYEQYF.

This rearrangement joins TRBV6-2 or TRBV6-3 to TRBJ2-3; D unclear. This CDR3 has 13 residues. Germline V gene data show CDR1 as MNHEY and CDR2 as SVGEGT. Trimming took off 5 bases at V and 6 bases at J, with 12 bases between the two ends. CDR3 sequence: CASSNPSRDTQYF. The CDR3 region has the DNA TGTGCCAGCAGTAACCCCAGCCGGGATACGCAGTATTTT.

Many counts were recorded for this clonotype. The chain links TRBV20-1 to TRBJ1-1; 7 bases line up with TRBD1. V trimming: 6 bases; J trimming: 3 bases; junction bases outside the gene matches: 7. Germline-derived CDR1 and CDR2 are DFQATT and SNEGSKA (reference sequence). This CDR3 is built from 13 residues. The CDR3, as DNA: TGCAGTGCCCTGGGACAGCGAGACACTGAAGCTTTCTTT. Translation gives CSALGQRDTEAFF.

This clonotype was observed at least ten times. This chain connects TRBV7-8 to TRBJ1-3, with unresolved D. The V and J ends lost 3 bases and 4 bases respectively, with 10 bases between them. This CDR3 has 14 amino acids. The germline V gene encodes CDR1 SGHVS and CDR2 FQNEAQ. The CDR3 DNA is TGTGCCAGCAGCTTTGCCCCTATCGGAAACACCATATATTTT. Protein product: CASSFAPIGNTIYF.

This clonotype has more than one count but fewer than ten. The rearrangement links TRBV12-3 or TRBV12-4 to TRBJ1-1, with D perhaps matching TRBD1 (6 bases). The CDR3 sequence is 16 residues long. V shed 3 bases and J shed 5 bases, with 19 bases lying between them. CDR3 sequence: CASSLGDTLERTEAFF. CDR3 bases: TGTGCCAGCAGTTTGGGGGACACCCTTGAGCGGACTGAAGCTTTCTTT.

This clonotype has a handful of counts. This sequence joins TRBV5-1 and TRBJ2-5, with 13 bases fitting TRBD2. The V and J ends lost 1 base and 9 bases, in that order; junction bases with no gene match: 9. There are 16 residues in the CDR3. Germline V lookup: CDR1 SGHRS, CDR2 YFSETQ. The CDR3 loop reads CASSLRTSGGLPAQYF. The CDR3 DNA is TGCGCCAGCAGCTTGAGGACTAGCGGGGGCCTTCCGGCCCAGTACTTC.

The chain couples TRBV7-2 to TRBJ2-5; D remains unclear. The germline V gene encodes CDR1 SGHTA and CDR2 FQGNSA. V lost 3 bases, J lost 7 bases, and 12 bases lay in between. The CDR3 contains 13 residues. In nucleotides, the CDR3 is TGTGCCAGCAGCTTCGTACGGTCGGGGACCCAGTACTTC. Translated, it gives CASSFVRSGTQYF.

This clonotype was seen a few times. This chain uses TRBV5-5 with TRBJ1-1; D is possibly TRBD1 (5 bases). The V and J ends lost 4 bases and 4 bases respectively, with 14 bases between them. This CDR3 has 14 amino acids. From germline, CDR1 is SGHKS and CDR2 YYEKEE (reference sequence). CDR3 DNA sequence: TGTGCCAGCAGCCCCCTATGGGGCGGCACTGAAGCTTTCTTT. The encoded protein is CASSPLWGGTEAFF.

This chain uses TRBV12-3 or TRBV12-4 with TRBJ1-2; TRBD1 agrees at 9 bases. CDR3 length: 15 residues. Trimming took 7 bases from V and 6 from J; bases not matched to a gene: 12. The CDR3 here is CASIIQGADLDGYTF. In DNA form, the CDR3 reads TGTGCCAGCATCATACAGGGGGCGGACCTGGATGGCTACACCTTC.

The V and J genes are TRBV11-2 and TRBJ2-1; 11 bases map to TRBD2. The V and J ends lost 4 bases and 0 bases, in that order; junction bases with no gene match: 11. CDR1 is SGHAT and CDR2 is FQNNGV in the germline V gene. The CDR3 has 19 amino acids. The CDR3 sequence: CASSSRLAGGTLSYNEQFF. The CDR3 nucleotides are TGTGCCAGCAGCTCGCGTCTAGCGGGGGGTACGCTCTCCTACAATGAGCAGTTCTTC. Full variable domain (missing parts from reference TRBV11-2 and TRBJ2-1): EAGVAQSPRYKIIEKRQSVAFWCNPISGHATLYWYQQILGQGPKLLIQFQNNGVVDDSQLPKDRFSAERLKGVDSTLKIQPAKLEDSAVYLCASSSRLAGGTLSYNEQFFGPGTRLTVL.

The J gene is TRBJ1-2, the V gene TRBV7-8, with a tentative D call TRBD1 (6 bases). Looked up from germline, CDR1 is SGHVS and CDR2 is FQNEAQ. V lost 6 bases to trimming and J lost 0 bases, with 11 bases between them. The CDR3 totals 14 residues. CDR3 DNA sequence: TGTGCCAGCAGTACCGGGACAACTAACTATGGCTACACCTTC. It translates to CASSTGTTNYGYTF.

This clonotype was detected ten times or more. V gene TRBV12-3 or TRBV12-4 combines with J gene TRBJ1-6; 7 nucleotides line up with TRBD1. Trimming took 6 bases from V and 10 from J; bases not matched to a gene: 12. The CDR3 totals 15 residues. The CDR3 here is CASSPFLGRGSPLHF. In nucleotides, the CDR3 is TGTGCCAGCAGCCCGTTCTTGGGCAGGGGGTCACCCCTCCACTTT.

In the case of this clonotype: This could be a read error, since a much larger clone is one nucleotide away. CDR3 coding DNA: TGTGCCAGCAGCGCCGGGACTAGCTCCTACAGTGAGCAGTTCTTC. Translating it yields CASSAGTSSYSEQFF. V usage is TRBV4-2 and J usage is TRBJ2-1; the match to TRBD2 covers 9 bases. In germline, CDR1 is LGHNA, CDR2 YNFKEQ. The CDR3 loop spans 15 amino acids.

This clonotype was picked up many times. V usage is TRBV3-1 and J usage is TRBJ1-6; no definite D call. This CDR3 is 14 amino acids long. The germline V and J ends were trimmed by 2 bases and 6 bases, with 8 bases remaining between them. Germline V CDR1 and CDR2: LGHDT, YNNKEL (reference sequence). The CDR3 sequence is CASSQRNANSPLHF. CDR3 nucleotide sequence: TGTGCCAGCAGCCAAAGGAACGCTAATTCACCCCTCCACTTT.

The table lists this clonotype with many counts. The chain links TRBV20-1 to TRBJ1-3; 7 positions agree with TRBD1. CDR3 length equals 12 residues. Germline V gene sequence: CDR1 DFQATT, CDR2 SNEGSKA (reference sequence). With V trimmed by 4 bases and J by 6 bases, 3 bases remained unmatched. CDR3 nucleotides: TGCAGTGCTAACAGGGGATCAAACACCATATATTTT. Encoded protein: CSANRGSNTIYF.

The sample holds a few counts of this clonotype. The chain uses TRBV5-5 and TRBJ1-2; 8 bases fit TRBD1. This CDR3 region has 17 residues. V gave up 1 base and J gave up 1 base; unmatched junction bases: 9. Germline CDR1 is SGHKS and CDR2 is YYEKEE (reference sequence). The CDR3 DNA is TGTGCCAGCAGCTTGAGTCCTAGGACAGGGAATAACTATGGCTACACCTTC. It specifies CASSLSPRTGNNYGYTF.

Ten or more counts support this clonotype. The rearrangement links TRBV7-9 to TRBJ2-5; TRBD2 aligns across 9 bases. The CDR3 is made up of 15 amino acids. The J segment lost 2 bases and the V segment lost 5 bases, leaving 6 bases of the junction unmatched. Germline CDR1 and CDR2: SEHNR and FQNEAQ (reference sequence). CDR3 coding DNA: TGTGCCAGCAGCGATCGGACTAGCGAGCAAGAGACCCAGTACTTC. Protein product: CASSDRTSEQETQYF. Drawing the rest from reference TRBV7-9 and TRBJ2-5, the complete variable domain is DTGVSQNPRHKITKRGQNVTFRCDPISEHNRLYWYRQTLGQGPEFLTYFQNEAQLEKSRLLSDRFSAERPKGSFSTLEIQRTEQGDSAMYLCASSDRTSEQETQYFGPGTRLLVL.

This clonotype was found many times. The J gene is TRBJ2-5, the V gene TRBV4-1, with 7 bases fitting TRBD1. Germline values: CDR1 MGHRA, CDR2 YSYEKL. CDR3 length: 13 residues. The junction had 3 bases not matched to a gene; V was cut back by 5 bases and J by 3 bases. The CDR3 loop reads CASSTGQEETQYF. CDR3 in DNA: TGCGCCAGCAGCACTGGACAGGAAGAGACCCAGTACTTC.

V is TRBV2 and J is TRBJ2-2, with 9 bases matching TRBD1. Germline V CDR1 and CDR2: SNHLY, FYNNEI. V shed 6 bases, J shed 7 bases, and the junction held 9 bases outside the gene matches. The length of the CDR3 is 15 residues. The DNA for the CDR3 is TGTGCCAGCAGGACCGGGACAGGGCATATCGGGGAGCTGTTTTTT. Residues: CASRTGTGHIGELFF.

The chain recombines TRBV10-2 with TRBJ2-3; TRBD2 might be the D (6 bases). The CDR3 totals 15 residues. V lost 0 bases, J lost 4 bases, and 11 bases lay in between. The germline CDR1 and CDR2 sequences are WSHSY and SAAADI. CDR3 nucleotide sequence: TGCGCCAGCAGTGAGTCTACGGGGGTTTCAGATACGCAGTATTTT. As protein: CASSESTGVSDTQYF.

This clonotype was detected a few times. The J gene is TRBJ2-7, the V gene TRBV5-4; TRBD2 agrees at 13 bases. Per germline, CDR1 SGHNT and CDR2 YYREEE (reference sequence). CDR3 length equals 18 residues. Trimming removed 4 bases from V and 0 bases from J; junction bases left unmatched: 10. The CDR3 bases are TGTGCCAGCAGCATTGAGGGACTAGCGGGGACCAGCTCCTACGAGCAGTACTTC. This codes for CASSIEGLAGTSSYEQYF.

The V call is TRBV19, the J call TRBJ1-4, with 9 bases fitting TRBD1. This CDR3 contains 14 residues. The V gene end was trimmed by 11 bases and the J gene end by 8 bases; junction bases not matched to a gene: 12. Per the germline V gene, CDR1 is LNHDA and CDR2 is SQIVND (reference sequence). In DNA form, the CDR3 reads TGTGCCCGAATCGGACAGGGGCCGCGAGAAAAACTGTTTTTT. The encoded protein is CARIGQGPREKLFF.